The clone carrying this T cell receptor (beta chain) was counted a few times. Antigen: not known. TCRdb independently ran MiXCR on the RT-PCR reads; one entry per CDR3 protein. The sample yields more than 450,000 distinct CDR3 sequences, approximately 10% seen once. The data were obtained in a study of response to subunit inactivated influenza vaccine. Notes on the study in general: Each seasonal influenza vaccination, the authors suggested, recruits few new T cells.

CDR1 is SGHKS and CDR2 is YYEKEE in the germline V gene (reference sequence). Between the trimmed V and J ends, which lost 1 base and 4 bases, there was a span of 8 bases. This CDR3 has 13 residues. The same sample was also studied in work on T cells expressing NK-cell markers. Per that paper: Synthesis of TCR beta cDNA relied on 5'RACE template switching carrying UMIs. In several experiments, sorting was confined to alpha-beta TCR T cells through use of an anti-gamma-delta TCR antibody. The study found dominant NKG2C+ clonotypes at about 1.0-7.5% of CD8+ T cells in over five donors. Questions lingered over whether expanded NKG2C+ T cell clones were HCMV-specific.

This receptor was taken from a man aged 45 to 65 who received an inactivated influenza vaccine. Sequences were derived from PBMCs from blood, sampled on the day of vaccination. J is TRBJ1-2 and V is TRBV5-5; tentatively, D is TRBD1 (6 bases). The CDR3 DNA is TGTGCCAGCAGCTTGCAGGGGCGCTATGGCTACACCTTC. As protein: CASSLQGRYGYTF. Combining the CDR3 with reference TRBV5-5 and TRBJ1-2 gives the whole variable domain DAGVTQSPTHLIKTRGQQVTLRCSPISGHKSVSWYQQVLGQGPQFIFQYYEKEERGRGNFPDRFSARQFPNYSSELNVNALLLGDSALYLCASSLQGRYGYTFGSGTRLTVV.